A selection of T cell receptor beta chains follows, all from one sample in a study of cytomegalovirus exposure and HLA in healthy donors. TCRdb's table, derived via immunoSEQ multiplex PCR, lists solely in-frame clones and lacks some. Of about 160,000 clones in the sample, around three quarters were seen once. The sample comprised PBMCs. The source is a man aged 25 to 40 in good health and CMV-seropositive. Both conserved end residues are trimmed from each CDR3. A D gene is named only where the DNA matches it firmly. Clone size is shown for a subset of rows, as once, few, many or a class of expanded clone.

V: TRBV4-1; size: .; D: TRBD1; J: TRBJ2-3; CDR3: ASSQGDRDRVTQY
V: TRBV10-1; size: once; D: TRBD1; J: TRBJ1-6; CDR3: ASSESTGVYNSPLH
V: TRBV6-4; size: .; D: TRBD1; J: TRBJ1-6; CDR3: ASSEGQGDGSPLH
V: TRBV29-1; size: .; D: .; J: TRBJ2-3; CDR3: SVQEGATDTQY
V: TRBV5-1; size: .; D: .; J: TRBJ2-3; CDR3: ASSLAGDTQY
V: TRBV7-7; size: few; D: .; J: TRBJ2-7; CDR3: ASSLNDGGDYEQY
V: TRBV2; size: .; D: .; J: TRBJ2-7; CDR3: ASTNLGAGHEQY
V: TRBV28; size: .; D: TRBD1; J: TRBJ2-7; CDR3: ASSLRTGGTYEQY
V: TRBV29-1; size: once; D: .; J: TRBJ2-7; CDR3: SAKLRAGNYEQY
V: TRBV7-2; size: .; D: TRBD2; J: TRBJ2-3; CDR3: ASSLGLARHTQY
V: TRBV30; size: .; D: TRBD2; J: TRBJ2-1; CDR3: AWSVASGGLSSYNEQF
V: TRBV9; size: .; D: .; J: TRBJ2-3; CDR3: ASSAVPGLGWNTQY
V: TRBV13; size: .; D: .; J: TRBJ2-7; CDR3: ASSLKGSSYEQY
V: TRBV27; size: .; D: TRBD1; J: TRBJ1-2; CDR3: ASSSTGGEDYGYT
V: TRBV9; size: .; D: TRBD2; J: TRBJ2-3; CDR3: ASSLGAGVSDTQY
V: TRBV19; size: .; D: .; J: TRBJ2-1; CDR3: ASSIGGGNNEQF
V: TRBV27; size: .; D: .; J: TRBJ1-1; CDR3: ASSLFFGDTEAF
V: TRBV4-1; size: .; D: TRBD1; J: TRBJ1-5; CDR3: ASSQDPPTGVLQPQH
V: TRBV5-1; size: .; D: .; J: TRBJ2-5; CDR3: ASSLGHPEETQY
V: TRBV5-4; size: .; D: .; J: TRBJ1-5; CDR3: ASSTRLQISNQPQH
V: TRBV9; size: .; D: .; J: TRBJ1-4; CDR3: ASSVGRTSTNEKLF
V: TRBV5-1; size: .; D: TRBD1; J: TRBJ2-7; CDR3: ASRSRDRVSYEQY
V: TRBV6-1; size: once; D: .; J: TRBJ2-3; CDR3: ASSVGGGTDTQY
V: TRBV2; size: .; D: .; J: TRBJ2-2; CDR3: ASSFYRDTGELF
V: TRBV4-2; size: few; D: TRBD1; J: TRBJ2-5; CDR3: ASSHATAATGGGETQY
V: TRBV9; size: .; D: TRBD1; J: TRBJ2-7; CDR3: ASSQGEGAGYEQY
V: TRBV4-2; size: .; D: .; J: TRBJ1-1; CDR3: ASSQDPLNTEAF
V: TRBV25-1; size: .; D: .; J: TRBJ1-4; CDR3: ASSDQGPVNEKLF
V: TRBV15; size: .; D: .; J: TRBJ2-5; CDR3: ATSRDHARQETQY
V: TRBV19; size: .; D: .; J: TRBJ2-6; CDR3: ASSLMRAGSGANVLT
V: TRBV10-3; size: .; D: .; J: TRBJ1-2; CDR3: ATIAGLTNYGYT
V: TRBV5-4; size: .; D: .; J: TRBJ2-3; CDR3: ASSLGGDTQY
V: TRBV7-9; size: few; D: TRBD1; J: TRBJ2-5; CDR3: ASVPGQNYQETQY
V: TRBV6-5; size: once; D: TRBD1; J: TRBJ2-5; CDR3: ASAGGQDQETQY
V: TRBV9; size: .; D: TRBD2; J: TRBJ2-7; CDR3: ASSVSGGASYEQY
V: TRBV11-2; size: .; D: .; J: TRBJ2-7; CDR3: ASSQNRRRYEQY
V: TRBV25-1; size: .; D: TRBD1; J: TRBJ2-7; CDR3: ASSGQGRMLYEQY
V: TRBV28; size: .; D: .; J: TRBJ2-7; CDR3: ASSLAGDEQY
V: TRBV4-3; size: .; D: TRBD2; J: TRBJ2-1; CDR3: ASSQDREGWNEQF
V: TRBV7-3; size: .; D: TRBD2; J: TRBJ2-5; CDR3: ASSPSGGDETQY